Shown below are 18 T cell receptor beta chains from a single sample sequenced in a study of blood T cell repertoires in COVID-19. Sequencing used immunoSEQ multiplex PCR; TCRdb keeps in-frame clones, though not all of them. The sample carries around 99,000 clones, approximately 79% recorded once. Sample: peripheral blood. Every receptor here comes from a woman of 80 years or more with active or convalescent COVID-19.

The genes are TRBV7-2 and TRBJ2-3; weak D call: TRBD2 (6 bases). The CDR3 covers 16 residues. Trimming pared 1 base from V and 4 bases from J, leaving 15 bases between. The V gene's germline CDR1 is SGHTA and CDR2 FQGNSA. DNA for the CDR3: TGTGCCAGCAGCTTAGGTGGCGGGACGGGGGCAGATACGCAGTATTTT. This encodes CASSLGGGTGADTQYF. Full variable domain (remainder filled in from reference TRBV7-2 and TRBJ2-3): GAGVSQSPSNKVTEKGKDVELRCDPISGHTALYWYRQSLGQGLEFLIYFQGNSAPDKSGLPSDRFSAERTGGSVSTLTIQRTQQEDSAVYLCASSLGGGTGADTQYFGPGTRLTVL.

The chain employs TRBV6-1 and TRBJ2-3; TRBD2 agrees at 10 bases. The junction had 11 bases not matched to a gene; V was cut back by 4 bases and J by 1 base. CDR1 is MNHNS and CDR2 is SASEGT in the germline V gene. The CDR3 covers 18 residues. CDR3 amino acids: CASSVIAGGRVGTDTQYF. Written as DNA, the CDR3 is TGTGCCAGCAGTGTAATAGCGGGAGGAAGGGTCGGCACAGATACGCAGTATTTT.

CDR3 coding DNA: TGTGCCAGCAGTTTACCGGGGACAGGGTCTTACGAGCAGTACTTC. This codes for CASSLPGTGSYEQYF. The rearrangement joins TRBV6-5 to TRBJ2-7; 9 bases align to TRBD1. Germline V gene lookup returns CDR1 MNHEY and CDR2 SVGAGI. V shed 4 bases and J 4 bases; nucleotides not matched to a gene: 8. The CDR3 runs 15 residues.

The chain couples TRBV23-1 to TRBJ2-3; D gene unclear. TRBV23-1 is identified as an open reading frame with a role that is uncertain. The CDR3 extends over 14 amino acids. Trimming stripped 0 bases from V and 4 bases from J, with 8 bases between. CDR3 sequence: CASSQSSTADTQYF. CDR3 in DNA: TGCGCCAGCAGTCAATCGAGCACAGCAGATACGCAGTATTTT.

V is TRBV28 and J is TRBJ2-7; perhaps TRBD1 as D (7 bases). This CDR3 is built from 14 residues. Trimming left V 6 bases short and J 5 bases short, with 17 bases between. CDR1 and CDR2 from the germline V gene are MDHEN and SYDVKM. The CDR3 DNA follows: TGTGCCAGCAGCCCAGGGGGGAGTAACAACGAGCAGTACTTC. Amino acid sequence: CASSPGGSNNEQYF.

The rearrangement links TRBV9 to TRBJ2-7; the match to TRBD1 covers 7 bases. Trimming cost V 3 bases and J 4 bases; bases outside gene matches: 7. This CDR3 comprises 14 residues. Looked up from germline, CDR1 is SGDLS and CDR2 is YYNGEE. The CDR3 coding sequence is TGTGCCAGCAGCGCGACAGGGAACCTGTACGAGCAGTACTTC. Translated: CASSATGNLYEQYF.

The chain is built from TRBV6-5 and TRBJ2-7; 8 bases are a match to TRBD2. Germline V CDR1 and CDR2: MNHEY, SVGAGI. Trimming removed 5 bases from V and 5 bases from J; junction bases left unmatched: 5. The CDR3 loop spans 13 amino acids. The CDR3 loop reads CASSRGLGDEQYF. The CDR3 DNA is TGTGCCAGCAGTAGGGGACTAGGCGACGAGCAGTACTTC.

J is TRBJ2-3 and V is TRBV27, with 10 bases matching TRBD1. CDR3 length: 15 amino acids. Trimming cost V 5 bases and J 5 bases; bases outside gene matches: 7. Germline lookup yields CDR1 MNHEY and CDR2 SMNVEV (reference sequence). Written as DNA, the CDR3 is TGTGCCAGCAGTCGTTCGACAGGGGGCGGAGATACGCAGTATTTT. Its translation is CASSRSTGGGDTQYF.

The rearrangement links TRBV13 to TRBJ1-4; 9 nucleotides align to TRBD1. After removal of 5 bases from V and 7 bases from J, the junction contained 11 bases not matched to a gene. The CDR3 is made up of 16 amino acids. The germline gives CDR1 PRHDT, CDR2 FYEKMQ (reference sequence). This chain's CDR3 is CASSVRTGEYGEKLFF. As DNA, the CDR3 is TGTGCCAGCAGCGTAAGGACAGGGGAGTACGGTGAAAAACTGTTTTTT.

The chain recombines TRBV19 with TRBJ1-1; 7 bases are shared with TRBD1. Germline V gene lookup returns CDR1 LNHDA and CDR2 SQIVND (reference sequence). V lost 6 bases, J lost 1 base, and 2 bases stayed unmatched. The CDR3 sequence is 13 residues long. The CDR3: CASRGQPNTEAFF. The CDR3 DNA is TGTGCCAGTAGGGGACAGCCGAACACTGAAGCTTTCTTT.

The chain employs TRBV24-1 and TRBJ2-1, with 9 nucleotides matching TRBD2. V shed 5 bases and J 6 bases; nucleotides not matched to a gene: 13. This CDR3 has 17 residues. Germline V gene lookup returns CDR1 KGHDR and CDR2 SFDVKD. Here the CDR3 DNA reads TGTGCCACCAGTGCCTCCTCGGCCCGACTAGCGGTCAATGAGCAGTTCTTC. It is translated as CATSASSARLAVNEQFF.

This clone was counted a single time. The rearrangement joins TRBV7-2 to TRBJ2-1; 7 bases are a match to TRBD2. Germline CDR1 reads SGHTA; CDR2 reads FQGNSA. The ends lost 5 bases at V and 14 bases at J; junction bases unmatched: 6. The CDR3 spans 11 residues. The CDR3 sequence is CASSPYRGEFF. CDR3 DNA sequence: TGTGCCAGCAGCCCCTACCGGGGGGAGTTCTTC.

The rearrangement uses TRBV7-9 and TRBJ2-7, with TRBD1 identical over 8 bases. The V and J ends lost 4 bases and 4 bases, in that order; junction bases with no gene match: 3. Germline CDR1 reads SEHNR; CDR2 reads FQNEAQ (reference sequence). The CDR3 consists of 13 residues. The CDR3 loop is CASSSRDRYEQYF. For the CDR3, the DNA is TGTGCCAGCAGCTCCCGGGACAGGTACGAGCAGTACTTC.

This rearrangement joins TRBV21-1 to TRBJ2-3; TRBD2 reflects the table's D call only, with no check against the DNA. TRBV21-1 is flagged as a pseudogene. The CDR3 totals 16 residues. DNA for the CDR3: TGTGCCAGCAGCAAAGGGACTAGCGGTTCACCGGATACGCAGTATTTT. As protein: CASSKGTSGSPDTQYF.

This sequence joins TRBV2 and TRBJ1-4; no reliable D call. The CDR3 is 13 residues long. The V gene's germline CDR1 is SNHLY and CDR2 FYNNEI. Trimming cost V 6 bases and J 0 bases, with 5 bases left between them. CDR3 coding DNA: TGTGCCAGCAGGGCAGCAACTAATGAAAAACTGTTTTTT. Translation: CASRAATNEKLFF.

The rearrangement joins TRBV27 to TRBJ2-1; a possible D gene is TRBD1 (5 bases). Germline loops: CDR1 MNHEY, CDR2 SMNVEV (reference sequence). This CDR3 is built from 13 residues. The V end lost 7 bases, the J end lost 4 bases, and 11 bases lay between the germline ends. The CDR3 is CASKLGAYNEQFF. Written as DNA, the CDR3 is TGTGCCAGCAAACTTGGGGCTTACAATGAGCAGTTCTTC.

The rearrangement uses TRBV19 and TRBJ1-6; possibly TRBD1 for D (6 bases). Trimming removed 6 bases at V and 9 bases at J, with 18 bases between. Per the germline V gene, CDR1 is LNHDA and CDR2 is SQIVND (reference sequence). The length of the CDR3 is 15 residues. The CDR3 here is CASRGPRGPFSPLHF. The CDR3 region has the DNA TGTGCCAGTAGGGGACCGCGGGGGCCTTTTTCACCCCTCCACTTT.

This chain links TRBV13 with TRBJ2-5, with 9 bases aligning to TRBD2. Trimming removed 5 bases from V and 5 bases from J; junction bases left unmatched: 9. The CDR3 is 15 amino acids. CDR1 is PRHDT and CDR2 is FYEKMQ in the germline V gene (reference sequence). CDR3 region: CASSRLAGRGETQYF. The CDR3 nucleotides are TGTGCCAGCAGCCGCCTAGCGGGACGGGGGGAGACCCAGTACTTC.